A selection of T cell receptor beta chains follows, all from one sample in a study of T-cell reconstitution after alpha-beta-depleted transplantation in children. TCRdb used MiXCR to reprocess the PCR reads, holding one entry per CDR3 protein. The data hold a few hundred thousand distinct CDR3 sequences, with 13% observed a single time. Specimen: PBMCs, mostly from graft donor cells, collected 360 days after TCRalphabeta/CD19-depleted stem cell transplant. The receptors here all came from a male patient aged 5 to 17 who had a stem cell transplant for acute myeloid leukemia, so the T cells may come from the graft donor. CDR3s include the opening cysteine and the closing phenylalanine or tryptophan. D genes are given only for firm matches. Rows may omit the clone size; those that give it use once, few, many or a size class.

len | j_gene | v_gene | abundance | d_gene | CDR3nt | CDR3aa
16 | TRBJ2-5 | TRBV18 | . | TRBD2 | TGTGCCAGCTCACCAGTGATAGCGGGAGATCGAGAGACCCAGTACTTC | CASSPVIAGDRETQYF
14 | TRBJ2-1 | TRBV3-1 | . | TRBD2 | TGTGCCAGCTCCGGACTAGCGGGAGCGGAGGAGCAGTTCTTC | CASSGLAGAEEQFF
15 | TRBJ2-7 | TRBV12-3/TRBV12-4 | few | TRBD1 | TGTGCCAGCAGCCAATGGACAGGGGGCGAAGGAGAGCAGTACTTC | CASSQWTGGEGEQYF
14 | TRBJ2-7 | TRBV12-3/TRBV12-4 | few | TRBD2 | TGTGCCAGCAGTTCCCCGGGAGGGAGATACGAGCAGTACTTC | CASSSPGGRYEQYF
13 | TRBJ1-2 | TRBV15 | few | . | TGTGCCACCAGCAGAGGATTGGTTTATGGCTACACCTTC | CATSRGLVYGYTF
13 | TRBJ2-1 | TRBV6-1 | few | . | TGTGCCAGCAGTGGGATAGCTCCCAATGAGCAGTTCTTC | CASSGIAPNEQFF
14 | TRBJ2-3 | TRBV20-1 | few | TRBD2 | TGCAGTGCTAGAGCGGGAGGTACTACAGATACGCAGTATTTT | CSARAGGTTDTQYF
13 | TRBJ1-1 | TRBV6-5 | . | . | TGTGCCAGCAGTCGCTGGAAGGGGCTAGGAGCTTTCTTT | CASSRWKGLGAFF
14 | TRBJ2-7 | TRBV20-1 | . | TRBD2 | TGCAGTGCTCCCGGGGGGGGGAGCTCCTACGAGCAGTACTTC | CSAPGGGSSYEQYF
15 | TRBJ2-1 | TRBV4-2 | . | . | TGTGCCAGCAGCCCCGGGACTCAGACATTCCATGAGCAGTTCTTC | CASSPGTQTFHEQFF
16 | TRBJ2-7 | TRBV7-8 | many | TRBD1 | TGTGCCAGCAGCTTCAGAAGGACAGGCACACCCTACGAGCAGTACTTC | CASSFRRTGTPYEQYF
15 | TRBJ2-3 | TRBV27 | . | . | TGTGCCAGCAGTTTACGACTCCGCAAGGCAGATACGCAGTATTTT | CASSLRLRKADTQYF
17 | TRBJ1-5 | TRBV6-1 | few | TRBD1 | TGTGCCAGCAGCCGAGGACAGGGCCCTCTTAGCAATCAGCCCCAGCATTTT | CASSRGQGPLSNQPQHF
15 | TRBJ2-5 | TRBV15 | few | . | TGTGCCACCAGCAGAGATCCGAACCGCCAGGAGGCCCAGTACTTC | CATSRDPNRQEAQYF
14 | TRBJ2-3 | TRBV6-2/TRBV6-3 | many | . | TGTGCCAGCAGTTACTCAGCCGTGGGGGATACGCAGTATTTT | CASSYSAVGDTQYF
15 | TRBJ2-7 | TRBV25-1 | . | . | TGTGCCAGCAGTGTTCTTCTCCGCGGGTACTACGAGCAGTACTTC | CASSVLLRGYYEQYF
16 | TRBJ2-7 | TRBV27 | . | . | TGTGCCAGCAGTTCAGGCCGGGACCGAGGCTCCTACGAGCAGTACTTC | CASSSGRDRGSYEQYF
15 | TRBJ2-7 | TRBV7-3 | . | TRBD1 | TGTGCCAGCAGCTTAACTGTGGGACAGGGGTACGAGCAGTACTTC | CASSLTVGQGYEQYF
18 | TRBJ2-4 | TRBV5-4 | . | TRBD1 | TGTGCCAGCAGCTTTTACGCAGGGGGCGAAGCGGCCAAAAACATTCAGTACTTC | CASSFYAGGEAAKNIQYF
15 | TRBJ1-3 | TRBV28 | . | . | TGTGCCAGCAGTTCTAGGGTGAGGGAGGGAAACACCATATATTTT | CASSSRVREGNTIYF
15 | TRBJ1-5 | TRBV18 | . | TRBD1 | TGTGCCAGCTCACTGGGACAGGGACTCGATCAGCCCCAGCATTTT | CASSLGQGLDQPQHF
10 | TRBJ2-1 | TRBV29-1 | few | . | TGCAGCGTTACACGCAATGAGCAGTTCTTC | CSVTRNEQFF
19 | TRBJ1-5 | TRBV5-2 | . | . | TGTGCCAGCAACAACCTAGGTCGACAGGGTTATTATAGCAATCAGCCCCAGCATTTT | CASNNLGRQGYYSNQPQHF
13 | TRBJ2-1 | TRBV7-7 | few | TRBD1 | TGTGCTAGCAGCTTCGACAGGGTCGATGAGCAGTTCTTC | CASSFDRVDEQFF
16 | TRBJ2-7 | TRBV7-8 | few | . | TGTGCCAGCAGCTTAGTTTGGGGGCTAGAGATGGACGAGCAGTACTTC | CASSLVWGLEMDEQYF
19 | TRBJ2-6 | TRBV6-1 | many | . | TGTGCCAGCAGTGAGGTTCTCTGTGCAGTTCTCTCTGGGGCCAACGTCCTGACTTTC | CASSEVLCAVLSGANVLTF
17 | TRBJ2-7 | TRBV7-9 | . | TRBD2 | TGTGCCAGCAGCACGGGACTAGCGGGAGTGAGCTCCTACGAGCAGTACTTC | CASSTGLAGVSSYEQYF
17 | TRBJ2-1 | TRBV29-1 | few | TRBD2 | TGCAGCGTACTAGCGGGATCAAAATTTAGGGAAGGCAATGAGCAGTTCTTC | CSVLAGSKFREGNEQFF
15 | TRBJ2-7 | TRBV5-1 | . | TRBD1 | TGCGCCAGCAGCTTGGTTGGGACAGCAGCCTACGAGCAGTACTTC | CASSLVGTAAYEQYF
16 | TRBJ2-1 | TRBV6-2/TRBV6-3 | few | . | TGTGCCAGCAAAGCGGCAGGGCTGGGCGTATACAATGAGCAGTTCTTC | CASKAAGLGVYNEQFF
15 | TRBJ2-7 | TRBV7-2 | . | TRBD2 | TGTGCCAGCACCCGGGGGGGGCCCCCGACCTACGAGCAGTACTTC | CASTRGGPPTYEQYF
11 | TRBJ2-1 | TRBV24-1 | . | . | TGTGCCACCACCCGGGGAAATGAGCAGTTCTTC | CATTRGNEQFF
16 | TRBJ2-5 | TRBV21-1 | . | . | TGTGCCAGCAGCCGCGACGTAGGGGCCATGCAAGAGACCCAGTACTTC | CASSRDVGAMQETQYF
16 | TRBJ2-7 | TRBV18 | once | . | TGTGCCAGCTCACCACCGCCATTCCGTCGCTCCTACGAGCAGTACTTC | CASSPPPFRRSYEQYF
18 | TRBJ2-2 | TRBV11-1 | few | . | TGTGCCAGCAGCTCCATGCCCCCCAGACAGGTGCACACCGGGGAGCTGTTTTTT | CASSSMPPRQVHTGELFF
16 | TRBJ1-1 | TRBV28 | few | TRBD1 | TGTGCCAGCAGTAGCGACAGGGATAGGAAGAACACTGAAGCTTTCTTT | CASSSDRDRKNTEAFF
17 | TRBJ2-1 | TRBV7-2 | many | . | TGTGCCAGCAGCTTAGCGCAAAGGGGCGGCTCCTACAATGAGCAGTTCTTC | CASSLAQRGGSYNEQFF
15 | TRBJ1-6 | TRBV7-9 | . | TRBD1 | TGTGCCAGCAGCTTAGGGGGACAGGGGAATTCACCCCTCCACTTT | CASSLGGQGNSPLHF
22 | TRBJ2-1 | TRBV28 | . | TRBD2 | TGTGCCAGCAGTTCCCACTTTGGTGCTAGCGGGAGGGCGGGGGGATTATCCAATGAGCAGTTCTTC | CASSSHFGASGRAGGLSNEQFF
16 | TRBJ2-3 | TRBV4-2 | . | TRBD2 | TGTGCCAGCAGCCAAGGACCTAGCGGGAGTCCAGATACGCAGTATTTT | CASSQGPSGSPDTQYF
13 | TRBJ1-1 | TRBV29-1 | few | . | TGCAGCACGAACCAGGGGAGTGACACTGAAGCTTTCTTT | CSTNQGSDTEAFF
15 | TRBJ2-7 | TRBV7-3 | . | TRBD1 | TGTGCCAGCAGCCCAGGAAGGGGACAGGGTGACGAGCAGTACTTC | CASSPGRGQGDEQYF
13 | TRBJ2-5 | TRBV18 | . | . | TGTGCCAGCTCACAGGGGCCCAAAGAGACCCAGTACTTC | CASSQGPKETQYF
14 | TRBJ2-5 | TRBV20-1 | . | . | TGCAGTGCTAGAGATCGGGTAGCTCGGGAGACCCAGTACTTC | CSARDRVARETQYF